This T cell receptor (beta chain) emerged from a study of T-cell memory formation after mild COVID-19. cDNA libraries for TCR alpha and TCR beta, carrying sample barcodes and UMIs, came from 5'RACE with constant-segment primers. TCRdb reprocessed the 5' RACE reads with MiXCR, giving one entry per CDR3 protein. The sample has under 600,000 distinct CDR3 sequences, less than 25% seen once. This clonotype has just a few counts. Its antigen remains unidentified. General observations from the study: Confirmation of SARS-CoV-2 specificity was lacking for second-wave clones peaking day 37.

This clonotype was sampled from an adult woman who had mild COVID-19 (a few samples of this study predate the infection). Cell type and time point are not known. Sequencing used PBMCs or a T cell subset sorted from them (not recorded which).

The CDR3 region has the DNA TGTGCCATCAGTGAGTCGGGGCCGGGGGTATCTGGGGCCAACGTCCTGACTTTC. This encodes CAISESGPGVSGANVLTF. The chain has TRBV10-3 and TRBJ2-6; D perhaps matches TRBD2 (6 bases). CDR3 length equals 18 residues. CDR1 and CDR2 from the germline V gene are ENHRY and SYGVKD. Trimming took 0 bases from V and 1 from J, leaving 13 bases between them.